This TCR beta chain was obtained from a study of blood T cell repertoires in COVID-19. Overall study context: Sample material is recorded as cDNA or gDNA derived from T cells, B-cell-depleted T cells, or PBMCs.

The CDR3 has 14 amino acids. The J segment lost 10 bases and the V segment lost 3 bases, leaving 11 bases of the junction unmatched. Germline values: CDR1 LGHNT, CDR2 FRNRAP. In the original workflow: Estimation of nucleated cell counts was performed using reference gene primer amplification. Libraries were prepared by immunoSEQ multiplex PCR; TCRdb keeps only in-frame clonotypes and omits some of them. D and trimming come from the DNA, and the V and J calls and clone size come from that table. The table includes 200,000 to 250,000 clones, about nine tenths detected once. Sequencing was carried out using peripheral blood. The sequence came from a man aged 55 to 70 who had recovered from COVID-19. J is TRBJ1-1 and V is TRBV12-5, with 7 bases matching TRBD1. The CDR3 DNA is TGTGCTAGTGGTTTCCTCCCGACAGGGATCCCAGCTTTCTTT. The encoded protein is CASGFLPTGIPAFF.